Each of the 29 T cell receptor beta chains below was sequenced from the same sample in a study of T cell responses to AZD1222 COVID-19 vaccine. Clones were read by immunoSEQ multiplex PCR, and TCRdb kept only the in-frame ones, dropping some. The sample has around 99,000 clones, 88% seen once. This specimen was peripheral blood, taken on day 0 of MenACWY control vaccination. These receptors were collected from an adult in good health.

The chain has TRBV6-1 and TRBJ1-6; D gene uncertain. Germline V gives CDR1 MNHNS, CDR2 SASEGT. CDR3 length: 17 residues. V shed 3 bases and J shed 0 bases, with 12 bases lying between them. The CDR3: CASSERAASSYNSPLHF. As DNA, the CDR3 is TGTGCCAGCAGTGAGAGGGCAGCAAGCTCCTATAATTCACCCCTCCACTTT.

The chain carries TRBV5-1 and TRBJ2-7; 10 bases align to TRBD2. The germline V gene has CDR1 SGHRS and CDR2 YFSETQ. The J segment lost 3 bases and the V segment lost 0 bases, leaving 12 bases of the junction unmatched. This CDR3 has 18 residues. CDR3 DNA sequence: TGCGCCAGCAGCTTGGTGCCTAGCGGGGGTTTGACCCTCTACGAGCAGTACTTC. It yields the protein CASSLVPSGGLTLYEQYF.

This chain joins TRBV3-1 (or the pseudogene TRBV3-2) and TRBJ2-5; D unresolved. V shed 4 bases and J shed 2 bases, with 8 bases lying between them. This CDR3 comprises 13 residues. CDR1 and CDR2 from the germline V gene are LGHDT and YNNKEL (reference sequence). This CDR3 reads CASSPAQQETQYF. The CDR3 DNA sequence: TGTGCCAGCAGCCCGGCACAACAAGAGACCCAGTACTTC.

The rearrangement links TRBV5-1 to TRBJ2-3, with a tentative D call TRBD1 (6 bases). V was trimmed by 4 bases and J by 5 bases, leaving 14 bases between them. Looked up from germline, CDR1 is SGHRS and CDR2 is YFSETQ. CDR3 size: 14 residues. This CDR3 reads CASSPKGDIDTQYF. CDR3 nucleotide sequence: TGCGCCAGCAGCCCCAAGGGGGACATAGATACGCAGTATTTT. Supplemented by reference TRBV5-1 and TRBJ2-3, the full variable domain reads KAGVTQTPRYLIKTRGQQVTLSCSPISGHRSVSWYQQTPGQGLQFLFEYFSETQRNKGNFPGRFSGRQFSNSRSEMNVSTLELGDSALYLCASSPKGDIDTQYFGPGTRLTVL.

The V call is TRBV5-6, the J call TRBJ1-1; D is uncertain. The CDR3 spans 19 residues. CDR1 and CDR2 (germline): SGHDT, YYEEEE. V lost 1 base, J lost 0 bases, and 22 bases lay in between. The CDR3 sequence: CASSLFRRGTFRLNTEAFF. In DNA, the CDR3 is TGTGCCAGCAGCTTGTTTCGTCGCGGAACGTTCCGATTGAACACTGAAGCTTTCTTT.

The chain combines TRBV28 with TRBJ1-2; maybe TRBD1 (5 bases). V was cut by 3 bases and J by 7 bases, with 15 bases left in between. From germline, CDR1 is MDHEN and CDR2 SYDVKM. The CDR3 consists of 14 residues. The CDR3 DNA is TGTGCCAGCAGTTTCGGGCAGGGCTCCGGTGGCTACACCTTC. Translated, it gives CASSFGQGSGGYTF.

The rearrangement uses TRBV5-1 and TRBJ2-7; 10 nucleotides line up with TRBD1. Germline V gives CDR1 SGHRS, CDR2 YFSETQ. This CDR3 has 16 amino acids. The ends lost 3 bases at V and 4 bases at J; junction bases unmatched: 10. The CDR3 sequence: CASSSDGRDRGYEQYF. The DNA for the CDR3 is TGCGCCAGCAGCTCAGATGGCCGGGACAGGGGATACGAGCAGTACTTC.

This clone has just one count. The V and J genes are TRBV5-4 and TRBJ2-3; 9 nucleotides match TRBD2. V gave up 1 base and J gave up 2 bases; unmatched junction bases: 5. This CDR3 comprises 16 residues. Germline V gene data show CDR1 as SGHNT and CDR2 as YYREEE (reference sequence). CDR3 coding DNA: TGTGCCAGCAGCTTGTCGCTAGCGGGGTACACAGATACGCAGTATTTT. Protein product: CASSLSLAGYTDTQYF.

The chain recombines TRBV6-6 with TRBJ2-3; D may be TRBD1 (6 bases). There are 16 residues in the CDR3. The germline gives CDR1 MNHNY, CDR2 SVGAGI (reference sequence). V was pared by 2 bases and J by 4 bases, with 16 bases between. CDR3 DNA sequence: TGTGCCAGCAGTTACGGAACAGGGAGTAATTCAGATACGCAGTATTTT. It is translated as CASSYGTGSNSDTQYF.

The chain joins TRBV27 to TRBJ1-2; 10 bases agree with TRBD1. The CDR3 is made up of 18 amino acids. Losses at the gene ends were 3 bases for V and 4 bases for J; bases not matched to a gene: 14. CDR1 and CDR2 (germline): MNHEY, SMNVEV (reference sequence). The CDR3: CASSLAIGARDRGYGYTF. CDR3 nucleotides: TGTGCCAGCAGTTTGGCTATAGGCGCCCGGGACAGGGGCTATGGCTACACCTTC.

The V gene is TRBV6-1, the J gene TRBJ1-2; D is uncertain. Per the germline V gene, CDR1 is MNHNS and CDR2 is SASEGT. The V end lost 2 bases, the J end lost 2 bases, and 6 bases lay between the germline ends. The CDR3 has 13 residues. CDR3 sequence reads: CASSERLNYGYTF. In DNA form, the CDR3 reads TGTGCCAGCAGTGAAAGATTGAACTATGGCTACACCTTC.

The chain carries TRBV18 and TRBJ1-1; 9 positions agree with TRBD1. CDR3 length: 15 amino acids. J gave up 3 bases and V 3 bases, and 5 bases lay outside the gene matches. The germline V gene encodes CDR1 KGHSH and CDR2 LQKENI. CDR3 nucleotide sequence: TGTGCCAGCTCACCTACAGGGGGCGATCACACTGAAGCTTTCTTT. Its translation: CASSPTGGDHTEAFF.

J is TRBJ2-7 and V is TRBV18, with no clear D. The CDR3 sequence is 14 residues long. V dropped 0 bases and J dropped 6 bases, with 12 bases sitting between them. CDR1 and CDR2 (germline): KGHSH, LQKENI. In nucleotides, the CDR3 is TGTGCCAGCTCACCACCTGCTAGTCTGGGCGAGCAGTACTTC. Translated: CASSPPASLGEQYF.

Comment on this clone: Other DNA sequences in the sample encode the same CDR3. The rearrangement links TRBV4-3 to TRBJ2-7; 7 bases agree with TRBD2. The CDR3 extends over 15 amino acids. Germline values: CDR1 LGHNA, CDR2 YSLEER. V trimming: 1 base; J trimming: 3 bases; junction bases outside the gene matches: 6. CDR3 coding DNA: TGCGCCAGCAGCCAAGGGCAGGGAGGGCACTACGAGCAGTACTTC. As protein: CASSQGQGGHYEQYF.

The rearrangement uses TRBV6-1 and TRBJ2-7, with unresolved D. CDR1 is MNHNS and CDR2 is SASEGT in the germline V gene. V was shortened by 0 bases and J by 0 bases, with 12 bases between the two germline ends. The CDR3 covers 16 residues. CDR3 nucleotide sequence: TGTGCCAGCAGTGAAGCGTGGGCAGGATACTCCTACGAGCAGTACTTC. This translates into CASSEAWAGYSYEQYF.

This clone has a single count. J is TRBJ2-3 and V is TRBV18; D gene ambiguous. The CDR3 consists of 14 residues. The germline V gene encodes CDR1 KGHSH and CDR2 LQKENI. The ends were cut back, 0 bases at V and 3 bases at J, with 7 bases in the middle. The CDR3 loop reads CASSPPEATDTQYF. For the CDR3, the DNA is TGTGCCAGCTCACCACCTGAGGCTACAGATACGCAGTATTTT.

The V and J genes are TRBV2 and TRBJ2-1, with D perhaps TRBD2 (5 bases). Trimming removed 6 bases from V and 4 bases from J, with 10 bases in between. This CDR3 spans 13 amino acids. CDR1 is SNHLY and CDR2 is FYNNEI in the germline V gene. CDR3 nucleotide sequence: TGTGCCAGCAGCCCCGACTATTACAATGAGCAGTTCTTC. Amino acid sequence: CASSPDYYNEQFF. The full variable domain, completed using reference TRBV2 and TRBJ2-1, is EPEVTQTPSHQVTQMGQEVILRCVPISNHLYFYWYRQILGQKVEFLVSFYNNEISEKSEIFDDQFSVERPDGSNFTLKIRSTKLEDSAMYFCASSPDYYNEQFFGPGTRLTVL.

This clone was found once. The V gene is TRBV19, the J gene TRBJ1-2; a weak D match, TRBD1 (6 bases). Germline V gene lookup returns CDR1 LNHDA and CDR2 SQIVND (reference sequence). Deletions cut 4 bases from V and 5 bases from J, with 14 bases between. This CDR3 has 14 residues. CDR3 nucleotide sequence: TGTGCCAGTAGTAGAGAGACAGGCCCTTATGGCTACACCTTC. This encodes CASSRETGPYGYTF.

CDR3 protein: CASSVEEGVQPQHF. The CDR3 nucleotides read TGTGCCAGCAGCGTAGAGGAAGGGGTTCAGCCCCAGCATTTT. The rearrangement links TRBV9 to TRBJ1-5; a weak D match, TRBD1 (5 bases). This CDR3 has 14 amino acids. Trimming pared 0 bases from V and 6 bases from J, leaving 10 bases between. The germline V gene has CDR1 SGDLS and CDR2 YYNGEE. Based on the CDR3 plus reference TRBV9 and TRBJ1-5, the full variable domain is DSGVTQTPKHLITATGQRVTLRCSPRSGDLSVYWYQQSLDQGLQFLIQYYNGEERAKGNILERFSAQQFPDLHSELNLSSLELGDSALYFCASSVEEGVQPQHFGDGTRLSIL.

The chain is built from TRBV4-1 and TRBJ1-5, with D unresolved. The CDR3 spans 15 residues. Germline CDR1 MGHRA, CDR2 YSYEKL. Trimming left V 1 base short and J 3 bases short, with 10 bases between. CDR3 in amino acids: CASSQVLKYNQPQHF. As DNA, the CDR3 is TGCGCCAGCAGCCAAGTTTTGAAGTACAATCAGCCCCAGCATTTT.

This sequence joins TRBV10-3 and TRBJ2-6, with 7 bases matching TRBD1. Germline assignment: CDR1 ENHRY and CDR2 SYGVKD. This CDR3 comprises 16 residues. V gave up 5 bases and J gave up 0 bases; unmatched junction bases: 4. CDR3 coding DNA: TGTGCCATCAGTCAGGGGGTTAGCTCTGGGGCCAACGTCCTGACTTTC. Translated: CAISQGVSSGANVLTF.

The rearrangement joins TRBV18 to TRBJ2-3; D uncertain. CDR1 is KGHSH, CDR2 LQKENI, per germline. Trimming took 2 bases from V and 11 from J, leaving 14 bases between them. The CDR3 extends over 13 amino acids. CDR3 nucleotide sequence: TGTGCCAGCTCACCAGGCCTACCAGAGGAGCAGTATTTT. It specifies CASSPGLPEEQYF.

This clone appeared a few times. The chain combines TRBV24-1 with TRBJ2-2; D is ambiguous. The germline gives CDR1 KGHDR, CDR2 SFDVKD. The CDR3 is made up of 14 amino acids. V lost 1 base and J lost 7, with 9 bases in between. Here the CDR3 reads CATSDFGTNGELFF. The CDR3 DNA sequence: TGTGCCACCAGTGATTTTGGCACCAACGGGGAGCTGTTTTTT.

This clone was seen just once. The genes are TRBV5-1 and TRBJ2-1; D uncertain. Trimming removed 3 bases at V and 7 bases at J, with 14 bases between. CDR3 size: 14 residues. Germline assignment: CDR1 SGHRS and CDR2 YFSETQ. CDR3 protein: CASSSQEWGNEQFF. DNA for the CDR3: TGCGCCAGCAGCTCGCAGGAGTGGGGAAATGAGCAGTTCTTC.

This clone occurred once. The chain employs TRBV5-6 and TRBJ2-1; unclear D gene. V lost 1 base and J lost 8, with 10 bases in between. The CDR3 sequence is 13 residues long. Germline V gene sequence: CDR1 SGHDT, CDR2 YYEEEE. CDR3 residues: CASSLQLRDEQFF. The CDR3 region has the DNA TGTGCCAGCAGCTTGCAGTTACGCGATGAGCAGTTCTTC. Drawing the rest from reference TRBV5-6 and TRBJ2-1, the complete variable domain is DAGVTQSPTHLIKTRGQQVTLRCSPKSGHDTVSWYQQALGQGPQFIFQYYEEEERQRGNFPDRFSGHQFPNYSSELNVNALLLGDSALYLCASSLQLRDEQFFGPGTRLTVL.

This chain links TRBV7-9 with TRBJ1-4; D is ambiguous. This CDR3 is 17 amino acids long. Per the germline V gene, CDR1 is SEHNR and CDR2 is FQNEAQ (reference sequence). Trimming cost V 5 bases and J 0 bases, with 16 bases left between them. CDR3 region: CASSPIGRTATNEKLFF. Written as DNA, the CDR3 is TGTGCCAGCAGCCCCATTGGAAGGACTGCAACTAATGAAAAACTGTTTTTT.

The chain links TRBV2 to TRBJ2-2; 7 nucleotides align to TRBD1. Trimming took 7 bases from V and 5 from J; bases not matched to a gene: 10. The CDR3 runs 15 residues. Germline CDR1 and CDR2: SNHLY and FYNNEI. For the CDR3, the DNA is TGTGCCAGCAACTGGGCGACAGGGCGGACCGGGGAGCTGTTTTTT. This encodes CASNWATGRTGELFF.

This chain joins TRBV5-1 and TRBJ2-2, with D perhaps matching TRBD2 (5 bases). The ends were cut back, 4 bases at V and 1 base at J, with 14 bases in the middle. CDR3 length: 16 residues. Looked up from germline, CDR1 is SGHRS and CDR2 is YFSETQ. The CDR3 sequence is CASSEDRRGNTGELFF. The CDR3 DNA follows: TGCGCCAGCAGCGAGGATCGACGGGGGAACACCGGGGAGCTGTTTTTT.

The genes are TRBV4-1 and TRBJ2-7, with 10 bases identical to TRBD2. Looked up from germline, CDR1 is MGHRA and CDR2 is YSYEKL. The CDR3 length is 15 residues. V dropped 0 bases and J dropped 4; count of bases not matched to a gene: 3. The chain's CDR3 is CASSQEASGSYEQYF. The CDR3 DNA follows: TGCGCCAGCAGCCAAGAAGCTAGCGGGAGTTACGAGCAGTACTTC.